Sequencing of this T cell receptor (beta chain) was carried out in a study of blood T cell repertoires in COVID-19. As for the study in general: Both acute and convalescent COVID-19 samples were obtained from the United States, Italy and Spain.

TCRdb keeps only in-frame clones here, not all; method: immunoSEQ multiplex PCR. The table has about 61,000 clones, approximately 87% seen once. Germline V gene lookup returns CDR1 SGHRS and CDR2 YFSETQ. This CDR3 spans 14 amino acids. V lost 9 bases, J lost 4 bases, and 7 bases stayed unmatched. Sequencing was done on a sample of peripheral blood. The chain is built from TRBV5-1 and TRBJ2-5; 12 bases are a match to TRBD2. The clonotype was recovered from a man aged 55 to 70 with acute or convalescent COVID-19. CDR3 sequence: CATRPSGGAETQYF. In nucleotides, the CDR3 is TGCGCCACCCGACCTAGCGGGGGGGCAGAGACCCAGTACTTC.